This TCR beta chain is drawn from a study of blood T cell repertoires in COVID-19. Study in general: There were acute and convalescent COVID-19 samples, and they came from the United States, Italy and Spain. PBMCs, B-cell-depleted T cells, or T cells provided the cDNA or gDNA that made up the material.

Recruitment covered about 25 US areas and drew participants whose ages spanned roughly 18 to 90 years. Cohorts were assigned according to the clinical history that participants reported. Per germline, CDR1 MNHEY and CDR2 SMNVEV (reference sequence). This CDR3 region has 13 residues. The junction had 1 base not matched to a gene; V was cut back by 3 bases and J by 3 bases. Only in-frame clones appear in the TCRdb table, and some are missing; sequencing was by immunoSEQ multiplex PCR. The sample yields some 150,000 clones, about 91% seen once. The receptor was derived from a woman in her late teens or twenties who had recovered from COVID-19. The sequenced sample consisted of PBMCs or T cells enriched from blood (not recorded which). J is TRBJ1-1 and V is TRBV27; TRBD1 matches 7 bases. Here the CDR3 reads CASSFQGDTEAFF. DNA for the CDR3: TGTGCCAGCAGTTTTCAGGGGGACACTGAAGCTTTCTTT.